This paragraph reports one T cell receptor (beta chain). The data derive from a study of blood T cell repertoires in COVID-19. About the study: PBMCs, B-cell-depleted T cells, or T cells provided the cDNA or gDNA that made up the material.

V lost 1 base, J lost 1 base, and 7 bases lay in between. The germline V gene has CDR1 SNHLY and CDR2 FYNNEI. The length of the CDR3 is 14 residues. Sequenced by immunoSEQ multiplex PCR; TCRdb stores in-frame clones only, minus some. Found here are about 200,000 clones, around 89% of them singletons; the top ten hold 6%. This TCR derives from a middle-aged man with active or convalescent COVID-19. Sequenced: peripheral blood. The chain employs TRBV2 and TRBJ1-1; D is undetermined. The CDR3 sequence is CASSEGEKNTEAFF. CDR3 bases: TGTGCCAGCAGTGAAGGGGAGAAGAACACTGAAGCTTTCTTT.